This TCR beta chain derives from a study of blood T cell repertoires in COVID-19. Study in general: Sources were T cells, B-cell-depleted T cells, or PBMCs; the material itself was cDNA or gDNA.

Per the germline V gene, CDR1 is SNHLY and CDR2 is FYNNEI. This CDR3 comprises 15 residues. V lost 4 bases, J lost 7 bases, and 5 bases stayed unmatched. Seattle patient enrollment occurred during active infection, with longitudinal follow-up thereafter. Sequencing was performed with immunoSEQ multiplex PCR; in TCRdb, only in-frame clones are kept and a portion is missing. The sample records around 340,000 clones, 86% being singletons. The sequencing sample was made of peripheral blood. The clonotype comes from a woman in her sixties with COVID-19, enrolled during active disease. The gene calls are TRBV2 and TRBJ2-4, with 12 bases that match TRBD1. The CDR3 reads CASSAGGQGANIQYF. The CDR3 DNA sequence: TGTGCCAGCAGTGCCGGGGGACAGGGGGCCAACATTCAGTACTTC.